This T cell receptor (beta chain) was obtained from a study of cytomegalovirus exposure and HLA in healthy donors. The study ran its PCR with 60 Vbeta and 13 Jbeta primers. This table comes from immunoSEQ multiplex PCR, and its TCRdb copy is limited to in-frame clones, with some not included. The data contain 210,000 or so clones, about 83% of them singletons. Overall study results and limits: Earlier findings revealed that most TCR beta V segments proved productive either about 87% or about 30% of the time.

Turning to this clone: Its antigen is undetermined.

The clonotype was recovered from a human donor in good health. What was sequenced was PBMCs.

The CDR3 bases are TGTGCCAGCAGCTTAGCGGGACTAGCGGGAGGAGAGACCCAGTACTTC. Translation gives CASSLAGLAGGETQYF. The chain uses TRBV7-3 and TRBJ2-5; 15 bases fit TRBD2. Germline CDR1 and CDR2: SGHTA and FQGTGA. V trimming: 2 bases; J trimming: 4 bases; junction bases outside the gene matches: 2. CDR3 length: 16 amino acids.